This T cell receptor beta chain originates from a study of identical twins. The study's findings and limits: Twin pairs had excess sharing that was weaker in beta out-of-frame sequences. Alpha sequences that were out-of-frame and twin-shared showed an excess of low generation probability.

Only a few counts were recorded for this clonotype. The antigen remains unidentified. J was trimmed by 0 bases and V by 6 bases; bases with no gene match: 5. The CDR3 extends over 15 amino acids. cDNA carried unique molecular identifiers, and a universal primer site was added by template switching. Each CDR3 protein is one row after TCRdb ran MiXCR on the 5' RACE reads. Here the sample spans 450,000 to 650,000 distinct CDR3 sequences, around 15% being singletons. These data are also associated with another study on yellow fever vaccine responses in identical twins.

The receptor comes from a woman aged 18-29 years in good health. The source material was CD4+ T cells sorted from blood. The genes are TRBV12-3 or TRBV12-4 and TRBJ2-5; 9 bases line up with TRBD2. CDR3: CASRRTSADQETQYF. CDR3 in DNA: TGTGCCAGCAGGCGGACTAGCGCCGACCAAGAGACCCAGTACTTC.